The clone carrying this TCR beta chain was detected a few times. The antigen remains unidentified. The entry originates in a study of blood T cells in healthy people across ages. For every donor, a draw yielded 9.5 to 10 milliliters of peripheral blood. Together with a sample-barcoded 5' primer, a J-beta primer mix was included in a second PCR lasting about 6 to 11 cycles. Researchers report that each sample yielded at least 2.5 million CDR3-containing paired-end reads. One entry per CDR3 protein, called by TCRdb with MiXCR from the 5' RACE reads. The repertoire holds 1.5 million to 2 million distinct CDR3 sequences, with about 28% as singletons. Study-level results: Per million T cells, TCR beta diversity dropped about linearly as age rose.

V shed 3 bases and J shed 4 bases, with 10 bases lying between them. Looked up from germline, CDR1 is KGHSH and CDR2 is LQKENI. The CDR3 extends over 14 amino acids. This receptor was identified in a woman aged 25-40 years in good health. The V gene is TRBV18, the J gene TRBJ2-1; TRBD1 might be the D (5 bases). The sample was blood. The CDR3 is CASSPQGTYNEQFF. CDR3 DNA: TGTGCCAGCTCACCGCAGGGAACATACAATGAGCAGTTCTTC.